The 17 T cell receptor beta chains below were found in one sample sequenced in a study of blood T cells in healthy people across ages. A second PCR, run for about 7 to 12 cycles, used a sample-barcoded 5' primer plus a J-beta primer mix. TCRdb re-called the 5' RACE reads with MiXCR, one entry per CDR3 protein. The table records roughly 1.5 million distinct CDR3 sequences, approximately 42% of them present only once. Sequences were obtained from blood. These receptor sequences come from a woman younger than 30 in good health.

The J gene is TRBJ1-1, the V gene TRBV13; the D is unclear. Germline V gene sequence: CDR1 PRHDT, CDR2 FYEKMQ (reference sequence). The ends were cut back, 0 bases at V and 4 bases at J, with 12 bases in the middle. This CDR3 has 15 residues. The CDR3 loop reads CASSLGGSWGTEAFF. Written as DNA, the CDR3 is TGTGCCAGCAGCTTAGGGGGATCTTGGGGCACTGAAGCTTTCTTT.

Remarks on this clonotype: Relative to the germline gene, one junction end is altered; a read error may explain this. This rearrangement joins TRBV4-3 to TRBJ2-7; unclear D gene. Germline V CDR1 and CDR2: LGHNA, YSLEER. This CDR3 comprises 15 residues. CDR3 loop: CASGQDAASSYEQYF. CDR3 nucleotides: TGCGCCAGCGGCCAAGATGCAGCCAGCTCCTACGAGCAGTACTTC.

The J gene is TRBJ1-5, the V gene TRBV6-5; 10 nucleotides line up with TRBD1. This CDR3 has 15 residues. Germline loops: CDR1 MNHEY, CDR2 SVGAGI. The V and J ends lost 5 bases and 6 bases, in that order; junction bases with no gene match: 7. In DNA, the CDR3 is TGTGCCAGCAGTAGACAGGGGGCAAAGAGTCAGCCCCAGCATTTT. Its protein is CASSRQGAKSQPQHF.

The sample holds a few counts of this clonotype. The chain uses TRBV6-2 or TRBV6-3 and TRBJ2-5, with TRBD2 matching over 8 bases. The CDR3 has 15 residues. Germline-derived CDR1 and CDR2 are MNHEY and SVGEGT. J gave up 11 bases and V 1 base, and 12 bases lay outside the gene matches. CDR3 region: CASSYLASGSNEQYF. CDR3 coding DNA: TGTGCCAGCAGTTACTTGGCTAGCGGGTCCAATGAGCAGTACTTC.

Turning to this clonotype: A much larger clone sits a single nucleotide away, making a read error possible. The V call is TRBV4-1, the J call TRBJ2-1, with D possibly matching TRBD2 (5 bases). This CDR3 is built from 16 residues. V was clipped by 0 bases and J by 13 bases, with 22 bases between them. Germline V CDR1 and CDR2: MGHRA, YSYEKL. CDR3 in amino acids: CASSQEARAIQETQFF. The DNA of the CDR3 is TGCGCCAGCAGCCAAGAAGCGAGGGCTATCCAAGAGACCCAGTTCTTC.

This chain's CDR3 is CASSLLSGGAGRSYNEQFF. The CDR3 DNA follows: TGCGCCAGCAGCTTACTTAGCGGGGGGGCCGGGAGATCCTACAATGAGCAGTTCTTC. The V call is TRBV5-1, the J call TRBJ2-1; 11 bases fit TRBD2. The CDR3 length is 19 residues. The V gene's germline CDR1 is SGHRS and CDR2 YFSETQ. V trimming: 2 bases; J trimming: 1 base; junction bases outside the gene matches: 11.

The chain has TRBV6-5 and TRBJ2-7, with D maybe TRBD1 (8 bases). Germline V gene lookup returns CDR1 MNHEY and CDR2 SVGAGI. The V and J ends lost 5 bases and 5 bases respectively, with 16 bases between them. This CDR3 is built from 14 residues. The CDR3 spells CASSQRDRLHEQYF. CDR3 DNA: TGTGCCAGCAGTCAGCGGGACAGGCTACACGAGCAGTACTTC.

This clonotype was detected a few times. J is TRBJ2-7 and V is TRBV27, with D hard to call. CDR1 is MNHEY, CDR2 SMNVEV, per germline (reference sequence). V lost 3 bases and J lost 1, with 7 bases in between. This CDR3 region has 13 residues. CDR3 DNA sequence: TGTGCCAGCAGTTTGAGCTATTCCTACGAGCAGTACTTC. It is translated as CASSLSYSYEQYF.

Worth noting for this clonotype: Given a much more abundant clone one base away, this may be a read error. The rearrangement links TRBV29-1 to TRBJ2-7, with D possibly TRBD1 on 6 matching bases. Per germline, CDR1 SQVTM and CDR2 ANQGSEA. The CDR3 spans 12 residues. CDR3 in amino acids: CSVAGDNYKQYF. In DNA form, the CDR3 reads TGCAGCGTTGCAGGGGACAACTACAAGCAGTACTTC.

The chain carries TRBV4-3 and TRBJ2-4, with D perhaps TRBD1 (5 bases). The DNA end favors TRBJ2-7, so the J call may be wrong. Germline loops: CDR1 LGHNA, CDR2 YSLEER. The CDR3 is 14 residues long. CDR3 in amino acids: CASSQGLNRREQYF. The CDR3 bases are TGCGCCAGCAGCCAAGGTCTAAACAGGCGCGAGCAGTACTTC.

This clonotype appeared a few times. The chain has TRBV5-1 and TRBJ2-1, with D maybe TRBD1 (5 bases). V shed 0 bases and J shed 5 bases, with 12 bases lying between them. This CDR3 has 15 amino acids. The germline CDR1 and CDR2 sequences are SGHRS and YFSETQ. CDR3 amino acids: CASSLEAGPNNEQFF. For the CDR3, the DNA is TGCGCCAGCAGCTTGGAGGCAGGGCCAAACAATGAGCAGTTCTTC. The full variable domain, in which reference TRBV5-1 and TRBJ2-1 provide the parts outside the CDR3, is KAGVTQTPRYLIKTRGQQVTLSCSPISGHRSVSWYQQTPGQGLQFLFEYFSETQRNKGNFPGRFSGRQFSNSRSEMNVSTLELGDSALYLCASSLEAGPNNEQFFGPGTRLTVL.

This CDR3 is CASRYRDRDTQYF. CDR3 bases: TGTGCCAGCAGATACCGGGACCGAGATACGCAGTATTTT. This chain joins TRBV6-2 or TRBV6-3 and TRBJ2-3, with D tentatively TRBD1 or TRBD2 (5 bases each). Between the trimmed V and J ends, which lost 6 bases and 5 bases, there was a span of 12 bases. From germline, CDR1 is MNHEY and CDR2 SVGEGT. This CDR3 is 13 amino acids long.

This clonotype was counted a few times. The chain recombines TRBV3-1 with TRBJ1-2; no clear D gene. Looked up from germline, CDR1 is LGHDT and CDR2 is YNNKEL (reference sequence). Trimming cost V 3 bases and J 4 bases, with 15 bases left between them. This CDR3 spans 15 amino acids. The CDR3 spells CASSQMPDGSYGYTF. As DNA, the CDR3 is TGTGCCAGCAGCCAGATGCCAGACGGCTCCTATGGCTACACCTTC.

The chain employs TRBV4-3 and TRBJ2-7; perhaps D is TRBD1 or TRBD2 (5 bases each). Deletions cut 0 bases from V and 6 bases from J, with 12 bases between. The germline gives CDR1 LGHNA, CDR2 YSLEER. CDR3 length equals 14 residues. CDR3 region: CASSQDRWDGEQYF. In DNA form, the CDR3 reads TGCGCCAGCAGCCAAGATCGTTGGGACGGCGAGCAGTACTTC.

The rearrangement joins TRBV7-2 to TRBJ2-1; no definite D call. Germline V CDR1 and CDR2: SGHTA, FQGNSA. V was pared by 3 bases and J by 1 base, with 10 bases between. The CDR3 loop spans 15 amino acids. CDR3 DNA sequence: TGTGCCAGCAGCTTTCTCGTAGGGTCCTACAATGAGCAGTTCTTC. Translating it yields CASSFLVGSYNEQFF.

This clonotype showed up just a few times. The chain joins TRBV13 to TRBJ2-1, with 9 bases identical to TRBD2. Germline V gives CDR1 PRHDT, CDR2 FYEKMQ (reference sequence). The CDR3 length is 20 residues. Trimming removed 5 bases from V and 6 bases from J; junction bases left unmatched: 23. CDR3 sequence reads: CASSGWDSISVGGRANEQFF. In nucleotides, the CDR3 is TGTGCCAGCAGCGGGTGGGACAGTATTTCGGTCGGCGGGAGGGCCAATGAGCAGTTCTTC.

This clonotype appeared a few times. The CDR3 here is CASTPEGGAKHTDTQYF. For the CDR3, the DNA is TGTGCCAGCACTCCCGAGGGAGGGGCCAAACACACAGATACGCAGTATTTT. The chain couples TRBV12-3 or TRBV12-4 to TRBJ2-3, with 7 bases identical to TRBD2. CDR3 length equals 17 residues. Trimming at V came to 7 bases and at J to 2 bases, leaving 15 bases not matched to a gene.